This T cell receptor beta chain was profiled in a study of shared clonotypes between healthy human individuals. Overall study results and limits: Sharing across four donors was highest in naive CD4 (around 5%) and lowest in memory CD8 (approximately 0.4%). Sorted-subset samples were not fully sequenced, rarefaction indicated.

The assay used deep level. Genomic DNA from each subset was divided evenly over several immunoSEQ plates. Profiled with immunoSEQ multiplex PCR; TCRdb holds only in-frame clones, not every one. The repertoire holds roughly 590,000 clones, 95% to 96% seen once, with roughly 0.1% in the top ten. Only CD45RO-negative cells positively selected for CCR7 counted as naive CD8 cells, so terminally differentiated effector memory CD45RA+ cells were excluded. Details on this clone: The antigen is undetermined. The same CDR3 also results from other DNA sequences found in this sample.

The receptor comes from a young woman in good health. Sequencing was done on a sample of naive CD8+ T cells sorted from blood.

The chain's CDR3 is CAWSVRGTEAFF. In nucleotides, the CDR3 is TGTGCCTGGAGTGTGAGGGGCACTGAAGCTTTCTTT. This chain connects TRBV30 to TRBJ1-1; tentative D call: TRBD1 (5 bases). The germline V gene has CDR1 GTSNPN and CDR2 SVGIG (reference sequence). The CDR3 runs 12 residues. Trimming shortened V by 0 bases and J by 4 bases, and 6 bases separated the two germline ends. Variable domain in full (rest from reference TRBV30 and TRBJ1-1): SQTIHQWPATLVQPVGSPLSLECTVEGTSNPNLYWYRQAAGRGLQLLFYSVGIGQISSEVPQNLSASRPQDRQFILSSKKLLLSDSGFYLCAWSVRGTEAFFGQGTRLTVV.